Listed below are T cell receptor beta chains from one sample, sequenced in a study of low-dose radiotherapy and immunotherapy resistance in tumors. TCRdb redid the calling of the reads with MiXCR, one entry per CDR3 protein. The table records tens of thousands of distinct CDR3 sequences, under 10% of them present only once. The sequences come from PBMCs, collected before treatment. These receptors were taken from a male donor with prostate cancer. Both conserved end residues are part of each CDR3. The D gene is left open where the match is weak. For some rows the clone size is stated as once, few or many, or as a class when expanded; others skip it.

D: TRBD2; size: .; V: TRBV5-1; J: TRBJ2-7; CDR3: CASRWTSGYYEQYF; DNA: TGCGCCAGCAGGTGGACTAGCGGATATTACGAGCAGTACTTC
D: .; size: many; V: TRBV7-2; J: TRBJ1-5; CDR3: CASSPRGTHSNQPQHF; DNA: TGTGCCAGCAGCCCGAGAGGAACTCATAGCAATCAGCCCCAGCATTTT
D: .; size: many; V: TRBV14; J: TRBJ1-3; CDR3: CASSRSLGNTIYF; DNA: TGTGCCAGCAGCCGCTCGTTGGGAAACACCATATATTTT
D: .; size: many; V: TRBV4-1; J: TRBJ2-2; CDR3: CASSQDRGTGELFF; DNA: TGCGCCAGCAGCCAAGATAGAGGCACCGGGGAGCTGTTTTTT
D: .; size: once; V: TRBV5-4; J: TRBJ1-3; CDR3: CASSLAGGGGNTIYF; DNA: TGTGCCAGCAGCCTAGCCGGGGGTGGTGGAAACACCATATATTTT
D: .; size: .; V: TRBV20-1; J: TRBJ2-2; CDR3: CSARDGSGWGISGELFF; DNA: TGCAGTGCTAGGGATGGAAGCGGGTGGGGCATTTCCGGGGAGCTGTTTTTT
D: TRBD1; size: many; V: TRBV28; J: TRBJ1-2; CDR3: CASRVPGQGQDGYTF; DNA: TGTGCCAGCAGGGTTCCCGGACAGGGCCAAGATGGCTACACCTTC
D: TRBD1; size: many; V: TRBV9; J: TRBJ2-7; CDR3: CASSVPGQGAYEQYF; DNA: TGTGCCAGCAGCGTCCCGGGACAGGGCGCCTACGAGCAGTACTTC
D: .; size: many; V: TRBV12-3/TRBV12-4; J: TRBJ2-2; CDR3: CASSRQQVDTGELFF; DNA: TGTGCCAGCAGTAGACAGCAAGTAGACACCGGGGAGCTGTTTTTT
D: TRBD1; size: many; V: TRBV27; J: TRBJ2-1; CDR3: CASRGTGGNEQFF; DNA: TGTGCCAGCAGGGGGACAGGGGGCAATGAGCAGTTCTTC
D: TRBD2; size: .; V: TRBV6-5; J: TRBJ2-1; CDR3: CASRDGLASSYNEQFF; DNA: TGTGCCAGCAGGGACGGACTAGCCTCCTCCTACAATGAGCAGTTCTTC